What follows is one T cell receptor beta chain and its context. Sequencing was performed with immunoSEQ multiplex PCR; in TCRdb, only in-frame clones are kept and a portion is missing. The sample has around 220,000 clones; approximately 86% are singletons. The data stem from a study of blood T cell repertoires in COVID-19. Study summary: There were acute and convalescent COVID-19 samples, and they came from the United States, Italy and Spain. The analysed material was cDNA or gDNA that came from T cells, B-cell-depleted T cells, or PBMCs.

Germline CDR1 and CDR2: LGHDT and YNNKEL (reference sequence). This CDR3 has 15 residues. Trimming took 1 base from V and 7 from J, leaving 11 bases between them. Sequences were obtained from PBMCs or T cells enriched from blood (not recorded which). V gene TRBV3-1 (or the pseudogene TRBV3-2) combines with J gene TRBJ1-6; D is unresolved. The source is a woman between 45 and 65 years old with acute COVID-19. The CDR3, as DNA: TGTGCCAGCAGCCAAGGCCCGAGGAAAAATTCACCCCTCCACTTT. Its translation: CASSQGPRKNSPLHF.